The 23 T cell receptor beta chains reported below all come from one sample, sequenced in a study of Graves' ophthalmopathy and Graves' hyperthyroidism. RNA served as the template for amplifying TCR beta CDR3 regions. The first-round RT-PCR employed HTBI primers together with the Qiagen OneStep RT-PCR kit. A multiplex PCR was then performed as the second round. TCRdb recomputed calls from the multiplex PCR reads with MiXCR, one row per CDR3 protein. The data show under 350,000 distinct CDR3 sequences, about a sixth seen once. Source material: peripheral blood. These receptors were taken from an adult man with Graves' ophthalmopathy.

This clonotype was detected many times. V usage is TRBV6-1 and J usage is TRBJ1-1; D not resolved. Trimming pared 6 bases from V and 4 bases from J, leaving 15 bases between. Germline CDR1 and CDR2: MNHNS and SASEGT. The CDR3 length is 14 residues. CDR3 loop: CASSEFSGSTEAFF. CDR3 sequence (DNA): TGTGCCAGCAGCGAATTCTCAGGTTCCACTGAAGCTTTCTTT.

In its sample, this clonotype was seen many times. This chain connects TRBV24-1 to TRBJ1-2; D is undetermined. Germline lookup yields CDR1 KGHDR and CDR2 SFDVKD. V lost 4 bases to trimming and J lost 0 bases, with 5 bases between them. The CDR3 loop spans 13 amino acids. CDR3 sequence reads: CATSETPNYGYTF. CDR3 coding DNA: TGTGCCACCAGTGAGACACCTAACTATGGCTACACCTTC.

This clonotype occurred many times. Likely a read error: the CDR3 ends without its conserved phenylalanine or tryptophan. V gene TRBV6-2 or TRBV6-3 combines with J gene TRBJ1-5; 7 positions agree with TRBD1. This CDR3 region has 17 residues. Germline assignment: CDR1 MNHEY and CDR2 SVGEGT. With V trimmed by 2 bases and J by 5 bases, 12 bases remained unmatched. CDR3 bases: TGTGCCAGCAGTTACCCTTCCGACAGGGTGGATTATCAGCCCCAGCATCTT. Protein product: CASSYPSDRVDYQPQHL.

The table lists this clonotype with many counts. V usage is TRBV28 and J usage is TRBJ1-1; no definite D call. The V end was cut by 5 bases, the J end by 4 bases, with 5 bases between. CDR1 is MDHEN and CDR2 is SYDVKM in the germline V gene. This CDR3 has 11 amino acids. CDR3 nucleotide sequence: TGTGCCAGCAGTCACCTCACTGAAGCTTTCTTT. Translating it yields CASSHLTEAFF.

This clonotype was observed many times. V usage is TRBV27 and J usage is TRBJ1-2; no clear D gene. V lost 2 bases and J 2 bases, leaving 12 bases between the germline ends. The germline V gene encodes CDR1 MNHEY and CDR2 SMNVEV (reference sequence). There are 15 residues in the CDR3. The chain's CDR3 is CASSLSFATNYGYTF. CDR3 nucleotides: TGTGCCAGCAGTTTAAGTTTTGCCACGAACTATGGCTACACCTTC.

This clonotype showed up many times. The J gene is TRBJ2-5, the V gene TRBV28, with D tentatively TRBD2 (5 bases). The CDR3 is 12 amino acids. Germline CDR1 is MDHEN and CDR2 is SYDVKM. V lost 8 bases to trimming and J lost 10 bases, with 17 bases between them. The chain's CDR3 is CASAGSQRGQYF. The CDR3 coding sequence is TGTGCCAGCGCGGGCAGCCAGAGAGGCCAGTACTTC. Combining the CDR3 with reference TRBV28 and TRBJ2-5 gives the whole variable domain DVKVTQSSRYLVKRTGEKVFLECVQDMDHENMFWYRQDPGLGLRLIYFSYDVKMKEKGDIPEGYSVSREKKERFSLILESASTNQTSMYLCASAGSQRGQYFGPGTRLLVL.

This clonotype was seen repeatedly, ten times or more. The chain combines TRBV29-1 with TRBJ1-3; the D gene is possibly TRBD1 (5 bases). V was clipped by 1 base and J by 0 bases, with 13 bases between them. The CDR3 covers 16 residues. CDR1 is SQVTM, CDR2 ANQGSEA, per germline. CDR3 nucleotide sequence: TGCAGCGTTGAAGGGGGGAAAGGGATCTCTGGAAACACCATATATTTT. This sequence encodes CSVEGGKGISGNTIYF.

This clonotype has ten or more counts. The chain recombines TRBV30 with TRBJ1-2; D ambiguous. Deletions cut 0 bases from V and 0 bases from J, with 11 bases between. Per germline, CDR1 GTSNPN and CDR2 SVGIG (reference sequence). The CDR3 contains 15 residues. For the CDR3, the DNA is TGTGCCTGGAGTGTGCGGCAGAAAACTAACTATGGCTACACCTTC. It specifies CAWSVRQKTNYGYTF.

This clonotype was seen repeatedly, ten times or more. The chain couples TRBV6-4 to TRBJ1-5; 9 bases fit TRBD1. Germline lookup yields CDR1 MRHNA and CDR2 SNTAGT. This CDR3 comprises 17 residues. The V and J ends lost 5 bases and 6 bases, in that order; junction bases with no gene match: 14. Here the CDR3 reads CASSTGPQGAFLQPQHF. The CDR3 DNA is TGTGCCAGCAGTACAGGCCCACAGGGGGCTTTCCTTCAGCCCCAGCATTTT.

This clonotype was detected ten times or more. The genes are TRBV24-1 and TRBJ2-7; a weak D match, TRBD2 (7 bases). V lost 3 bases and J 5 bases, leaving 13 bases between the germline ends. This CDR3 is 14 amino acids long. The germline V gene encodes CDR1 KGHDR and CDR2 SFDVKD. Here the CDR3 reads CATSDTRGGDEQYF. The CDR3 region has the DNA TGTGCCACCAGTGATACCAGGGGAGGGGACGAGCAGTACTTC.

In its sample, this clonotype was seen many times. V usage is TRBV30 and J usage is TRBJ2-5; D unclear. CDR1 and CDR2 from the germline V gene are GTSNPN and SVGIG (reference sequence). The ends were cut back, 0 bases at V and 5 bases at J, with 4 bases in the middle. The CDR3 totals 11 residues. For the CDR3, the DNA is TGTGCCTGGAGTGTATCGGAGACCCAGTACTTC. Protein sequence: CAWSVSETQYF.

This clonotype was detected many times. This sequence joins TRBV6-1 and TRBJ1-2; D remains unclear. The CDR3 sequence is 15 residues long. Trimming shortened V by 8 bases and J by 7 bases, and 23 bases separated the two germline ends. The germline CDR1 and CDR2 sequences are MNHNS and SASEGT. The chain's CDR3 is CASRGLGSGYGGYTF. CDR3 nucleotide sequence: TGTGCCAGCCGAGGACTAGGCTCGGGGTATGGTGGCTACACCTTC.

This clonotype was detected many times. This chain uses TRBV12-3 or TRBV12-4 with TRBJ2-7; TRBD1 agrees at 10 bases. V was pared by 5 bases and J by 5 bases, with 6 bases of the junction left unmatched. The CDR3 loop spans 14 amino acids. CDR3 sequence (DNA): TGTGCCAGCAGTCTTGGACAGGGGGTCCACGAGCAGTACTTC. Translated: CASSLGQGVHEQYF.

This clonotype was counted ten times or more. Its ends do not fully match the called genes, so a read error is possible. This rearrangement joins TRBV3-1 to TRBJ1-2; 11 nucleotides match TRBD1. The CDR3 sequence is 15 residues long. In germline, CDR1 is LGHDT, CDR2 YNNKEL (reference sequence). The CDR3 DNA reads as TGTGCCGGCAGCCAAGGGGGACAGGGGGGCTATGGCTACACCTTC. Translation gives CAGSQGGQGGYGYTF.

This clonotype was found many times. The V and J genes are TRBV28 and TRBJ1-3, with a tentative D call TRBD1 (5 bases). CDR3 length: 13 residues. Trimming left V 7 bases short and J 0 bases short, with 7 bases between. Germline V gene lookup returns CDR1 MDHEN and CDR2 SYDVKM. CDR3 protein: CASKGLSGNTIYF. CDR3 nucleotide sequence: TGTGCCAGCAAGGGACTCTCTGGAAACACCATATATTTT.

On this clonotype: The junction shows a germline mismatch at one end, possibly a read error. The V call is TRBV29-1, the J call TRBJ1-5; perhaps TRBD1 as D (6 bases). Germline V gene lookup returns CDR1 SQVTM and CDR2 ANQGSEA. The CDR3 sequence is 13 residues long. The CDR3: CSVVKGGGQPQPF. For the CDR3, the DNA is TGCAGCGTTGTAAAAGGGGGGGGTCAGCCCCAGCCTTTT.

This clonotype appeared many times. In DNA, the CDR3 is TGTGCCGGACGACCAGGGGGCGTGAACACCGGGGAGCTGTTTTTT. Protein product: CAGRPGGVNTGELFF. The chain employs TRBV10-3 and TRBJ2-2; 8 nucleotides line up with TRBD1. CDR1 ENHRY and CDR2 SYGVKD come from the germline V gene. The CDR3 consists of 15 residues. The V gene end was trimmed by 11 bases and the J gene end by 1 base; junction bases not matched to a gene: 9.

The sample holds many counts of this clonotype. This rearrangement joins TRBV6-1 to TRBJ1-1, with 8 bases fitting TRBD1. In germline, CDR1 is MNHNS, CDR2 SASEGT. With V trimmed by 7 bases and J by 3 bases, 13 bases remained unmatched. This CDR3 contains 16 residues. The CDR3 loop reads CASKARGPRVDTEAFF. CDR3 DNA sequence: TGTGCCAGCAAAGCCAGGGGGCCACGGGTTGACACTGAAGCTTTCTTT.

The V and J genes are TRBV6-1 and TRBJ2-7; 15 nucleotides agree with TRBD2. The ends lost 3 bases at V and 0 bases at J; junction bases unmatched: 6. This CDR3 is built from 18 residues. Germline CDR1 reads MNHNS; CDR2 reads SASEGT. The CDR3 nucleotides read TGTGCCAGCAGTGATGGGGGACTAGCGGGGGGAAGCTCCTACGAGCAGTACTTC. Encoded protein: CASSDGGLAGGSSYEQYF.

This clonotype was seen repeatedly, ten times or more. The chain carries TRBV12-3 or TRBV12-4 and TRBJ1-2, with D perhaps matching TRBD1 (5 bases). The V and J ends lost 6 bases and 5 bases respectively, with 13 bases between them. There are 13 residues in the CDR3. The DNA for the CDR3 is TGTGCCAGCAGCTGGAGAAGGGGTTATGGCTACACCTTC. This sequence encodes CASSWRRGYGYTF.

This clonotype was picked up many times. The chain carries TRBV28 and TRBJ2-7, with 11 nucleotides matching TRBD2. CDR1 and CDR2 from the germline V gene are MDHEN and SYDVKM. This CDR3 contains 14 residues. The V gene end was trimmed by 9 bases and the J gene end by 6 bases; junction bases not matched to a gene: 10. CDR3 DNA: TGTGCCAGTAATTGGGCTAGCGGGGGGCGCGAGCAGTACTTC. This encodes CASNWASGGREQYF.

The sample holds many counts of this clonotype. The CDR3: CSAKGHPTSGGVEYEQYF. The CDR3 DNA sequence: TGCAGTGCTAAGGGACACCCGACTAGCGGGGGGGTCGAGTACGAGCAGTACTTC. This chain joins TRBV20-1 and TRBJ2-7; 14 bases are a match to TRBD2. The CDR3 runs to 18 residues. After removal of 4 bases from V and 4 bases from J, the junction contained 15 bases not matched to a gene. Germline values: CDR1 DFQATT, CDR2 SNEGSKA (reference sequence).

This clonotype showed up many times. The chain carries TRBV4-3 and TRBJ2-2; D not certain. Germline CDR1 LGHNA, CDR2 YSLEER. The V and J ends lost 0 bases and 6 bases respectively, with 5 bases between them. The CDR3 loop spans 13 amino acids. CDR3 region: CASSQDRAGELFF. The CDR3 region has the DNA TGCGCCAGCAGCCAAGATCGGGCCGGGGAGCTGTTTTTT.